These T cell receptor beta chains were read from a single sample in a study of T cells in Graves' hyperthyroidism and ophthalmopathy. TCRdb independently ran MiXCR on the multiplex PCR reads; one entry per CDR3 protein. The sample includes about 840,000 distinct CDR3 sequences, over 35% of them seen just once. Sequencing input: blood. All receptors derive from a man between 18 and 29 years old with Graves' hyperthyroidism. Both conserved end residues are part of each CDR3. The D gene is left open where the match is weak. The size of a clone is reported for some rows only, either as once, few or many, or as a class for expanded clones.

j_gene | d_gene | v_gene | abundance | CDR3nt | CDR3aa
TRBJ1-3 | NA | TRBV29-1 | many | TGCAGCGTTTCCGACTCTGGAAACACCATATATTTT | CSVSDSGNTIYF
TRBJ2-5 | NA | TRBV7-2 | many | TGTGCCAGCAGCTTAGCCATCCAAGAGACCCAGTACTTC | CASSLAIQETQYF
TRBJ2-2 | NA | TRBV11-2 | NA | TGTGCCAGCAGCTACACAGGGAACACCGGGGAGCTGTTTTTT | CASSYTGNTGELFF
TRBJ1-1 | NA | TRBV20-1 | many | TGCAGTGCTAGAGGTATGGAAGGAGTCACTGAAGCTTTCTTT | CSARGMEGVTEAFF
TRBJ2-7 | NA | TRBV7-6 | NA | TGTGCCAGCAGTCCGGAGGAGGGGTTCTCCTACGAGCAGTACTTC | CASSPEEGFSYEQYF
TRBJ1-2 | NA | TRBV4-1 | many | TGCGCCAGCAGCCAGGGGCGCGGCTACACCTTC | CASSQGRGYTF
TRBJ1-1 | NA | TRBV6-5 | few | TGTGCCAGCAGTTATGGTCAGGGAGGGAATGAAGCTTTCTTT | CASSYGQGGNEAFF
TRBJ2-5 | NA | TRBV12-3/TRBV12-4 | NA | TGTGCCAGCAATAACGGGGGCGCCCGGGAGACCCAGTACTTC | CASNNGGARETQYF
TRBJ2-7 | NA | TRBV7-9 | NA | TGTGCCAGCAGCTTATGGGCGGAGAGCTCCTACGAGCAGTACTTC | CASSLWAESSYEQYF
TRBJ1-1 | NA | TRBV19 | few | TGTGCCAGTAGTATAACTCAAGCGAACACTGAAGCTTTCTTT | CASSITQANTEAFF
TRBJ1-1 | NA | TRBV29-1 | NA | TGCAGCTTGGGCCCAGGGGCTGAAGCTTTCTTT | CSLGPGAEAFF
TRBJ1-5 | NA | TRBV15 | many | TGTGCCACCAGCAGAGATCTAAGTAGCAATCAGCCCCAGCATTTT | CATSRDLSSNQPQHF
TRBJ2-7 | NA | TRBV12-3/TRBV12-4 | NA | TGTGCCAGCAGCCCCCTCGGGCAGAAACGAGAGGCAGGATCCTACGAGCAGTACTTC | CASSPLGQKREAGSYEQYF
TRBJ1-2 | NA | TRBV13 | few | TGTGCCAGCAGCGAAAGTATGACGACTGAAAGCTATGGCTACACCTTC | CASSESMTTESYGYTF
TRBJ1-1 | NA | TRBV12-3/TRBV12-4 | NA | TGTGCCAGCAGTCAGGGATGGGCCACTGAAGCTTTCTTT | CASSQGWATEAFF
TRBJ2-7 | TRBD2 | TRBV7-3 | NA | TGTGCCAGCAGCCAAGGGGCGGGAGGCGCTTACGAGCAGTACTTC | CASSQGAGGAYEQYF
TRBJ1-1 | NA | TRBV4-1 | NA | TGCGCCAGCAGCCAAGATAACGGGGGGCTGAACACTGAAGCTTTCTTT | CASSQDNGGLNTEAFF
TRBJ1-2 | NA | TRBV20-1 | NA | TGCAGTGCTCCTGACCCAGGGGTGGATGGCTACACCTTC | CSAPDPGVDGYTF
TRBJ1-2 | NA | TRBV10-3 | few | TGTGCCACCTCACTAACAGACGACGCCCGGGGCTACACCTTC | CATSLTDDARGYTF
TRBJ2-7 | TRBD2 | TRBV7-9 | NA | TGTGCCAGCAGCTCGGCGGGAGGGCCCGACGAGCAGTACTTC | CASSSAGGPDEQYF
TRBJ2-6 | NA | TRBV4-2 | few | TGTGCCAGCAGCCGCGAGTTTGGGGCCAACGTCCTGACTTTC | CASSREFGANVLTF
TRBJ1-6 | NA | TRBV4-1 | NA | TGCGCCAGCAGCCAAGAGGGCCAGGCTTCACCCCTCCACTTT | CASSQEGQASPLHF
TRBJ1-4 | NA | TRBV20-1 | NA | TGCAGTGGGTTTAGACAGTCAGGGGAAAAACTGTTTTTT | CSGFRQSGEKLFF
TRBJ2-7 | TRBD1 | TRBV7-6 | many | TGTGCCAGCAGCCATGACAGGGGGTGGGGCGAGCAGTACTTC | CASSHDRGWGEQYF
TRBJ2-7 | TRBD1 | TRBV6-5 | NA | TGTGCCAGCAGTTACGGGACAGGGGACCCCTACGAGCAGTACTTC | CASSYGTGDPYEQYF
TRBJ2-7 | NA | TRBV7-3 | many | TGTGCCAGCAGCCTGACAGAGTCCTACGAGCAGTACTTC | CASSLTESYEQYF
TRBJ1-2 | NA | TRBV20-1 | few | TGCAGTGCTAGAGATTCCAGGGGATGGCGAGGCTACACCTTC | CSARDSRGWRGYTF
TRBJ2-5 | TRBD2 | TRBV5-5 | NA | TGTGCCAGCAGCCCCAAAACTAGCGGGGTGAAAGAGACCCAGTACTTC | CASSPKTSGVKETQYF
TRBJ2-7 | TRBD2 | TRBV11-2 | NA | TGTGCCAGCAGTCGGGCTAGCGGGACCGAGCAGTACTTC | CASSRASGTEQYF